A single sample gave rise to the 14 T cell receptor beta chains below, sequenced in a study of molecular identifiers for immune sequencing clone quantification. Using its own MiXCR run on the PCR reads, TCRdb lists one record per CDR3 protein. The sample has 300,000 to 400,000 distinct CDR3 sequences, under 25% seen once. Sequenced material: naive CD8+ T cells from blood, with Jurkat cell RNA spiked in. Subset described: FACS-sorted CD8+CD4-CCR7+CD45RA+ naive T cells. All receptors come from a human donor in good health. Some libraries in this study had Jurkat cell RNA spiked in.

Many counts were recorded for this clonotype. The chain is built from TRBV5-6 and TRBJ1-2; D is possibly TRBD1 (5 bases). CDR3 length: 13 residues. Between the trimmed V and J ends, which lost 4 bases and 4 bases, there was a span of 11 bases. The germline gives CDR1 SGHDT, CDR2 YYEEEE. CDR3 residues: CASSRDAAYGYTF. For the CDR3, the DNA is TGTGCCAGCAGCCGGGACGCAGCCTATGGCTACACCTTC.

This rearrangement joins TRBV7-9 to TRBJ1-2, with D hard to call. The CDR3 covers 12 residues. The V and J ends lost 4 bases and 5 bases respectively, with 8 bases between them. Germline V gene lookup returns CDR1 SEHNR and CDR2 FQNEAQ (reference sequence). The CDR3 DNA is TGTGCCAGCAGCTCCAGTGGTTATGGCTACACCTTC. This sequence encodes CASSSSGYGYTF. The whole variable domain, remainder taken from reference TRBV7-9 and TRBJ1-2, is DTGVSQNPRHKITKRGQNVTFRCDPISEHNRLYWYRQTLGQGPEFLTYFQNEAQLEKSRLLSDRFSAERPKGSFSTLEIQRTEQGDSAMYLCASSSSGYGYTFGSGTRLTVV.

This clonotype was seen only a few times. CDR3 residues: CASSSGVPYEQYF. Written as DNA, the CDR3 is TGTGCCAGTAGTTCGGGAGTACCCTACGAGCAGTACTTC. V usage is TRBV19 and J usage is TRBJ2-7; possibly TRBD2 for D (6 bases). V lost 5 bases to trimming and J lost 2 bases, with 10 bases between them. The CDR3 spans 13 residues. Germline values: CDR1 LNHDA, CDR2 SQIVND (reference sequence).

In regard to this clonotype: This may come from a read error, since a much larger clone is one base off. V and J are TRBV7-2 and TRBJ2-3; D might be TRBD1 (5 bases). In germline, CDR1 is SGHTA, CDR2 FQGNSA. V was pared by 1 base and J by 6 bases, with 11 bases between. The CDR3 loop spans 14 amino acids. The CDR3, as DNA: TGTGCCAGCAGCTTAGGGTGGGGCGTGGATACGCAGTATTTT. Protein product: CASSLGWGVDTQYF. The full variable domain, its missing parts supplied by reference TRBV7-2 and TRBJ2-3, is GAGVSQSPSNKVTEKGKDVELRCDPISGHTALYWYRQSLGQGLEFLIYFQGNSAPDKSGLPSDRFSAERTGGSVSTLTIQRTQQEDSAVYLCASSLGWGVDTQYFGPGTRLTVL.

This clonotype has just one count. A much more abundant neighbour one base away suggests this may be a read error. V gene TRBV7-9 combines with J gene TRBJ1-1; D might be TRBD1 (5 bases). The CDR3 runs to 15 residues. The V gene's germline CDR1 is SEHNR and CDR2 FQNEAQ (reference sequence). V gave up 5 bases and J gave up 5 bases, with 18 bases separating them. The CDR3 DNA reads as TGTGCCAGCAGCACAAGGGGTTCGGGGCGGACTGAAGCTTTCTTT. It translates to CASSTRGSGRTEAFF.

The sample holds many counts of this clonotype. V usage is TRBV4-1 and J usage is TRBJ1-5; D ambiguous. The germline V gene has CDR1 MGHRA and CDR2 YSYEKL. The V end was cut by 1 base, the J end by 3 bases, with 10 bases between. This CDR3 region has 15 residues. The CDR3 is CASSQVWSINQPQHF. The CDR3 DNA is TGCGCCAGCAGCCAAGTTTGGTCCATCAATCAGCCCCAGCATTTT.

Ten or more counts support this clonotype. V gene TRBV7-9 combines with J gene TRBJ2-2; D perhaps matches TRBD1 (6 bases). V shed 3 bases and J shed 4 bases, with 12 bases lying between them. Germline loops: CDR1 SEHNR, CDR2 FQNEAQ (reference sequence). The CDR3 is 15 amino acids. The CDR3 is CASSLTDRPTGELFF. The CDR3 nucleotides read TGTGCCAGCAGCTTGACAGACAGGCCCACCGGGGAGCTGTTTTTT.

This clonotype was counted at least ten times. The rearrangement joins TRBV30 to TRBJ2-3, with 11 bases identical to TRBD1. The CDR3 is made up of 14 amino acids. Germline V CDR1 and CDR2: GTSNPN, SVGIG (reference sequence). Unmatched junction bases numbered 6, after V lost 6 bases and J lost 4 bases. CDR3 nucleotide sequence: TGTGCCTGTAGCGGGACAGGGGGTCCAGATACGCAGTATTTT. This codes for CACSGTGGPDTQYF.

As for this clonotype: A much more abundant neighbour one base away suggests this may be a read error. This chain connects TRBV12-3 or TRBV12-4 to TRBJ2-3, with 12 bases matching TRBD2. The CDR3 extends over 17 amino acids. The CDR3 reads CASSDPLAGGPTDMQYF. CDR3 bases: TGTGCCAGCAGTGACCCACTAGCGGGGGGCCCCACAGATATGCAGTATTTT.

This clonotype showed up just a few times. This chain links TRBV9 with TRBJ1-1; D is unclear. Trimming removed 1 base at V and 6 bases at J, with 16 bases between. The CDR3 sequence is 15 residues long. CDR1 and CDR2 from the germline V gene are SGDLS and YYNGEE. The CDR3 loop is CASSVLSALHPEAFF. The CDR3 DNA reads TGTGCCAGCAGCGTATTATCGGCCCTACACCCTGAAGCTTTCTTT.

This clonotype has a single count. This rearrangement joins TRBV12-3 or TRBV12-4 to TRBJ2-5; TRBD2 aligns across 8 bases. This CDR3 has 15 residues. J lost 6 bases, V lost 3 bases, and 9 bases had no gene match. The CDR3 DNA reads as TGTGCCAGCAGTTTCGGGCGGGGGGTTGGAAAGACCCAGTACTTC. Amino acid sequence: CASSFGRGVGKTQYF.

The V gene is TRBV14, the J gene TRBJ2-3; 9 nucleotides match TRBD2. The CDR3 sequence is 13 residues long. V shed 10 bases and J 4 bases; nucleotides not matched to a gene: 6. Germline loops: CDR1 SGHDN, CDR2 FVKESK. CDR3 bases: TGTGCCACGGGGACTAGCACGCCAGATACGCAGTATTTT. Translating it yields CATGTSTPDTQYF.

For this clonotype: A junction boundary mismatches the germline segment, possibly from a read error. The chain recombines TRBV4-3 with TRBJ2-2; weak D call: TRBD1 (7 bases). The CDR3 runs 18 residues. Germline CDR1 LGHNA, CDR2 YSLEER. The CDR3 DNA reads as TGCGCCAGCAGCCAAGAGCAGGGGGACTCTTTGGGGTCCGGGGAGCCGTTTTTT. It yields the protein CASSQEQGDSLGSGEPFF.

This clonotype came up many times. The chain employs TRBV5-1 and TRBJ2-2; possibly TRBD1 for D (6 bases). CDR3 size: 15 residues. Trimming pared 2 bases from V and 3 bases from J, leaving 11 bases between. Germline lookup yields CDR1 SGHRS and CDR2 YFSETQ. The CDR3 DNA reads as TGCGCCAGCAGCTTAGGGCAGGGGTACACCGGGGAGCTGTTTTTT. Translation gives CASSLGQGYTGELFF.